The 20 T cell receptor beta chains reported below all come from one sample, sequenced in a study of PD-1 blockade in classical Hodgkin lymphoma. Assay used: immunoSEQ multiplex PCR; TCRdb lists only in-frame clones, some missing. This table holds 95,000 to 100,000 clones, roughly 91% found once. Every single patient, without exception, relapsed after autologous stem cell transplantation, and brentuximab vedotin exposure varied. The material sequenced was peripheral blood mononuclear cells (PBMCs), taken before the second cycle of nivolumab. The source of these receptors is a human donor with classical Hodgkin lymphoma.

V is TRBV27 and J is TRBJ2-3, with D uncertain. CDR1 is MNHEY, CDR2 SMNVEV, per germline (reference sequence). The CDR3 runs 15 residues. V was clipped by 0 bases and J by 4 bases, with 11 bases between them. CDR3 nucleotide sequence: TGTGCCAGCAGTTTATCATCGCCCCTGTCAGATACGCAGTATTTT. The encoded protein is CASSLSSPLSDTQYF.

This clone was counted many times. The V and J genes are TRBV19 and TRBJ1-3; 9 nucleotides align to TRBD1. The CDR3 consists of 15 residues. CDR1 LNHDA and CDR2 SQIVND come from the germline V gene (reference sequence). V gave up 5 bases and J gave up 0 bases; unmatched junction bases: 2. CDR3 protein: CASSRDRDSGNTIYF. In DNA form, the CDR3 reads TGTGCCAGTAGTCGGGACAGGGACTCTGGAAACACCATATATTTT. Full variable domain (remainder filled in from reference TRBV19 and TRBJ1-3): DGGITQSPKYLFRKEGQNVTLSCEQNLNHDAMYWYRQDPGQGLRLIYYSQIVNDFQKGDIAEGYSVSREKKESFPLTVTSAQKNPTAFYLCASSRDRDSGNTIYFGEGSWLTVV.

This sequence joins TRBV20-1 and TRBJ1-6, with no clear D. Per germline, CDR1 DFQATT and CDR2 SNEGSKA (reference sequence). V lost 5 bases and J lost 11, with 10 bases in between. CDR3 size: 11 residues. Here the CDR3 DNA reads TGCAGTGCTGGAACTGAGACACCCCTCCACTTT. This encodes CSAGTETPLHF.

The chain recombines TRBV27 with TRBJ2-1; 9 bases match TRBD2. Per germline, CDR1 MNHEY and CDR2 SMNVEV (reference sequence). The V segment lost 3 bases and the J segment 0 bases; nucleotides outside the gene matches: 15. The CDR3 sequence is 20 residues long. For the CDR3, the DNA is TGTGCCAGCAGTTTTGGGGAGCTAGCGGGGTCCTCGGGCTCCTACAATGAGCAGTTCTTC. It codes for CASSFGELAGSSGSYNEQFF.

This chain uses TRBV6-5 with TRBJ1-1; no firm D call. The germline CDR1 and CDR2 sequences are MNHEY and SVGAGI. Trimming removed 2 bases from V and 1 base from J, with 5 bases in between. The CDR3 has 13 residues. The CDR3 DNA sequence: TGTGCCAGCAGTTACACCCAGAACACTGAAGCTTTCTTT. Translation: CASSYTQNTEAFF.

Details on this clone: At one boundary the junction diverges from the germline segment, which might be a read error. DNA of the CDR3: TGTGTCAGCAGCCCCCGACAGGGAGGTAATGAAAAACTGTTTTTT. Translation gives CVSSPRQGGNEKLFF. The J gene is TRBJ1-4, the V gene TRBV11-2, with 7 bases fitting TRBD1. The CDR3 consists of 15 residues. CDR1 and CDR2 (germline): SGHAT, FQNNGV.

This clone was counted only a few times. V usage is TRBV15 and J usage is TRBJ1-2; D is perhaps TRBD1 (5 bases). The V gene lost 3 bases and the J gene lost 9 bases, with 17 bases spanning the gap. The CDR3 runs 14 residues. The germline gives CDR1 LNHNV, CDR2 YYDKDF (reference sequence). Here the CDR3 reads CATSSFQGLGSYTF. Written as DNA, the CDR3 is TGTGCCACCAGCAGCTTTCAGGGCTTAGGGAGCTACACCTTC. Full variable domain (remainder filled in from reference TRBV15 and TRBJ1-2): DAMVIQNPRYQVTQFGKPVTLSCSQTLNHNVMYWYQQKSSQAPKLLFHYYDKDFNNEADTPDNFQSRRPNTSFCFLDIRSPGLGDTAMYLCATSSFQGLGSYTFGSGTRLTVV.

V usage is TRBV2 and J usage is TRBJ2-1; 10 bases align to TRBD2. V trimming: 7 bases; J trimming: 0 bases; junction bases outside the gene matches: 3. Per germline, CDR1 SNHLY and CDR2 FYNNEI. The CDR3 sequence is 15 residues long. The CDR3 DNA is TGTGCCAGCAAGATAGCGGGGGGCTCCTACAATGAGCAGTTCTTC. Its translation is CASKIAGGSYNEQFF. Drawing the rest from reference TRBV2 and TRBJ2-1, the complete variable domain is EPEVTQTPSHQVTQMGQEVILRCVPISNHLYFYWYRQILGQKVEFLVSFYNNEISEKSEIFDDQFSVERPDGSNFTLKIRSTKLEDSAMYFCASKIAGGSYNEQFFGPGTRLTVL.

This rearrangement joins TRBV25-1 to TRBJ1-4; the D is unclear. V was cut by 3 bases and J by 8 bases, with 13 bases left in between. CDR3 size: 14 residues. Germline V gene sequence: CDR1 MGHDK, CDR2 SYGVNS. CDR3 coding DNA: TGTGCCAGCAGTGATACGGTGGCCGGGGAAAAACTGTTTTTT. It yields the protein CASSDTVAGEKLFF.

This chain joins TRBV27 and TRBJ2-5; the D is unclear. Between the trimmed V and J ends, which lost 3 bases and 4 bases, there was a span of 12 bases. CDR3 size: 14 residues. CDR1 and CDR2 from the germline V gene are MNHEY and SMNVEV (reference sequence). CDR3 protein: CASSFGQPGETQYF. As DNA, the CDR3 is TGTGCCAGCAGTTTTGGTCAGCCAGGAGAGACCCAGTACTTC.

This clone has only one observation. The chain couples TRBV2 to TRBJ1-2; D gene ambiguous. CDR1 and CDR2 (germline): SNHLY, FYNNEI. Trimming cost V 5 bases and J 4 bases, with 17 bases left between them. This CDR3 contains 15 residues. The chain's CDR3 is CASSQPVAEGYGYTF. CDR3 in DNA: TGTGCCAGCAGTCAGCCTGTCGCCGAAGGCTATGGCTACACCTTC.

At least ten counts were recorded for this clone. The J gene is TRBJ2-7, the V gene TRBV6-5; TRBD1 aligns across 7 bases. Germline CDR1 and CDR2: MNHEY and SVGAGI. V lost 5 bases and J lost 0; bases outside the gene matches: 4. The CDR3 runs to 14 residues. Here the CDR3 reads CASSRQGHSYEQYF. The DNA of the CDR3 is TGTGCCAGCAGTCGACAGGGCCACTCCTACGAGCAGTACTTC.

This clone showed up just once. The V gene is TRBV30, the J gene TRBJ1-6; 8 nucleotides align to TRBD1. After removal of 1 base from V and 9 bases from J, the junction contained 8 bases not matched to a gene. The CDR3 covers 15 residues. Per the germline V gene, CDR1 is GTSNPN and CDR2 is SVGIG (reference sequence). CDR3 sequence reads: CAWSEIGQGGSPLHF. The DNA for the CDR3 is TGTGCCTGGAGTGAAATTGGACAGGGCGGTTCACCCCTCCACTTT.

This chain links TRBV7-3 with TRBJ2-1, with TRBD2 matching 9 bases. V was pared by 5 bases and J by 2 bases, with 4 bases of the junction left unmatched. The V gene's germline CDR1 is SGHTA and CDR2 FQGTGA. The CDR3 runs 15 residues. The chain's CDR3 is CASSPRGGAYNEQFF. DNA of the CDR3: TGTGCCAGCAGCCCTCGCGGGGGGGCCTACAATGAGCAGTTCTTC.

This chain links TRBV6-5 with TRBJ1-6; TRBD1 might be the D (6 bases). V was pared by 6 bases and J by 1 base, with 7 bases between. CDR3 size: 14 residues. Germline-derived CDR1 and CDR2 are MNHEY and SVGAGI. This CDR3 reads CASRRGSYNSPLHF. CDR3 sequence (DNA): TGTGCCAGCAGGAGGGGGTCCTATAATTCACCCCTCCACTTT.

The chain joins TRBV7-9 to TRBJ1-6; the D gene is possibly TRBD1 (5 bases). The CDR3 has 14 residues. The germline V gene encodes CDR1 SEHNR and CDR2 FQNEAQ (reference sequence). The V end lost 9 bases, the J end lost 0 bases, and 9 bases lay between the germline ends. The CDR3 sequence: CASQGFSYNSPLHF. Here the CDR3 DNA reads TGTGCCAGTCAGGGTTTCTCCTATAATTCACCCCTCCACTTT. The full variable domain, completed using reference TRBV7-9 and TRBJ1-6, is DTGVSQNPRHKITKRGQNVTFRCDPISEHNRLYWYRQTLGQGPEFLTYFQNEAQLEKSRLLSDRFSAERPKGSFSTLEIQRTEQGDSAMYLCASQGFSYNSPLHFGNGTRLTVT.

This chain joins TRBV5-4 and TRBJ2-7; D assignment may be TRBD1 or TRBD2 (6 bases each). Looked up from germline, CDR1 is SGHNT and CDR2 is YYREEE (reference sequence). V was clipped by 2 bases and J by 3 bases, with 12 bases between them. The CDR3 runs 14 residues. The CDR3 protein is CASSFRGGLYEQYF. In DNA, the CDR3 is TGTGCCAGCAGCTTCCGTGGGGGGCTCTACGAGCAGTACTTC. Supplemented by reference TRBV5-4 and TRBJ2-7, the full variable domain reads ETGVTQSPTHLIKTRGQQVTLRCSSQSGHNTVSWYQQALGQGPQFIFQYYREEENGRGNFPPRFSGLQFPNYSSELNVNALELDDSALYLCASSFRGGLYEQYFGPGTRLTVT.

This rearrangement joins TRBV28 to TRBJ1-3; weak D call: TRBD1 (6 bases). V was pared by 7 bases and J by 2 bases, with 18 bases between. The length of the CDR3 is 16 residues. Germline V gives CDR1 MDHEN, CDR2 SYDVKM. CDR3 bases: TGTGCCAGCACCTCTCCGACGGGGACACCTGGAAACACCATATATTTT. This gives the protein CASTSPTGTPGNTIYF.

The chain's CDR3 is CASKIPLAGGRGETQYF. CDR3 bases: TGCGCCAGCAAAATCCCCCTAGCGGGGGGCCGGGGAGAGACCCAGTACTTC. The V call is TRBV5-1, the J call TRBJ2-5; 11 bases match TRBD2. The CDR3 contains 17 residues. V was pared by 6 bases and J by 4 bases, with 14 bases of the junction left unmatched. CDR1 SGHRS and CDR2 YFSETQ come from the germline V gene.

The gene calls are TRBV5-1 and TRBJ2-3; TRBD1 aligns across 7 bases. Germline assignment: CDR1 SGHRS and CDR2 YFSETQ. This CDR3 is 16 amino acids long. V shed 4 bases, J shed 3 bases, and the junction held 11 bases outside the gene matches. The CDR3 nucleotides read TGCGCCAGCAGCCTGTGGTCAGGACAGGCAACAGATACGCAGTATTTT. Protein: CASSLWSGQATDTQYF.